The 9 T cell receptor beta chains below were found in one sample sequenced in a study of T-cell memory formation after mild COVID-19. TCRdb reanalysed the 5' RACE reads using MiXCR and keeps one entry per CDR3 protein. The table records roughly 150,000 distinct CDR3 sequences, 10% to 15% of them present only once. Sequenced material: PBMCs or a T cell subset sorted from them (not recorded which). Source of these receptors: a man younger than 35 who had mild COVID-19 (a few samples of this study predate the infection). Cell type and time point are not known.

The CDR3 sequence is CASSRLAGGSYEQYV. The CDR3 coding sequence is TGTGCCAGCAGCCGACTAGCGGGGGGTTCCTACGAGCAGTACGTC. The chain links TRBV28 to TRBJ2-7, with 13 bases lining up with TRBD2. Germline V gives CDR1 MDHEN, CDR2 SYDVKM. The junction had 3 bases not matched to a gene; V was cut back by 6 bases and J by 1 base. The CDR3 totals 15 residues.

This clonotype has more than one count but fewer than ten. The chain links TRBV7-2 to TRBJ1-4; tentatively, D is TRBD1 (5 bases). V lost 0 bases and J 8 bases, leaving 7 bases between the germline ends. Germline lookup yields CDR1 SGHTA and CDR2 FQGNSA. CDR3 size: 13 residues. Here the CDR3 reads CASSLAWGEKLFF. In nucleotides, the CDR3 is TGTGCCAGCAGCTTAGCCTGGGGGGAAAAACTGTTTTTT.

The gene calls are TRBV6-6 and TRBJ2-1, with D possibly being TRBD2 (5 bases). This CDR3 has 16 amino acids. The V gene lost 2 bases and the J gene lost 7 bases, with 18 bases spanning the gap. Germline CDR1 MNHNY, CDR2 SVGAGI (reference sequence). The CDR3, as DNA: TGTGCCAGCAGTTACGCGGGCCCACCGTCGGGGAATGAGCAGTTCTTC. This sequence encodes CASSYAGPPSGNEQFF.

This chain joins TRBV4-2 and TRBJ2-3; TRBD2 might be the D (5 bases). The V end was cut by 0 bases, the J end by 0 bases, with 13 bases between. The CDR3 extends over 17 amino acids. CDR1 is LGHNA, CDR2 YNFKEQ, per germline. The CDR3 spells CASSQDPRGGSTDTQYF. The CDR3 coding sequence is TGTGCCAGCAGCCAAGATCCTCGGGGTGGGAGCACAGATACGCAGTATTTT.

This clonotype was observed a few times. The V and J genes are TRBV2 and TRBJ1-6; D is unresolved. V was cut by 5 bases and J by 6 bases, with 8 bases left in between. This CDR3 has 13 amino acids. From germline, CDR1 is SNHLY and CDR2 FYNNEI. CDR3 DNA sequence: TGTGCCAGCAGTCTTGGCGTTAATTCACCCCTCCACTTT. This encodes CASSLGVNSPLHF.

The chain joins TRBV6-5 to TRBJ1-2, with TRBD1 identical over 7 bases. CDR1 is MNHEY and CDR2 is SVGAGI in the germline V gene. V was pared by 8 bases and J by 4 bases, with 7 bases of the junction left unmatched. The CDR3 is 13 residues long. CDR3 nucleotide sequence: TGTGCCAGCGGGAACAGGGGTCCCTATGGCTACACCTTC. Translating it yields CASGNRGPYGYTF.

This clonotype showed up just a few times. The chain is built from TRBV6-6 and TRBJ1-5; no clear D gene. With 6 bases removed from V and 6 bases from J, the gap between germline ends came to 9 bases. Germline V CDR1 and CDR2: MNHNY, SVGAGI (reference sequence). CDR3 length: 12 amino acids. As DNA, the CDR3 is TGTGCCAGCAGCCTCGACACTCAGCCCCAGCATTTT. Protein product: CASSLDTQPQHF.

This clonotype was counted once. One end of the junction varies from germline; a read error may be responsible. The J gene is TRBJ2-3, the V gene TRBV5-1, with D unresolved. Looked up from germline, CDR1 is SGHRS and CDR2 is YFSETQ. This CDR3 contains 16 residues. The CDR3 here is CASRLGGPISTDTQYF. As DNA, the CDR3 is TGCGCCAGCCGCTTGGGCGGACCAATAAGCACAGATACGCAGTATTTT.

This clonotype was recorded at least ten times. V gene TRBV5-1 combines with J gene TRBJ1-1; D possibly corresponds to TRBD1 (6 bases). This CDR3 has 15 residues. The germline V gene has CDR1 SGHRS and CDR2 YFSETQ. V was clipped by 4 bases and J by 4 bases, with 17 bases between them. In DNA form, the CDR3 reads TGCGCCAGCAGCGTACCACAGGGAGAGGGCACTGAAGCTTTCTTT. It encodes CASSVPQGEGTEAFF.